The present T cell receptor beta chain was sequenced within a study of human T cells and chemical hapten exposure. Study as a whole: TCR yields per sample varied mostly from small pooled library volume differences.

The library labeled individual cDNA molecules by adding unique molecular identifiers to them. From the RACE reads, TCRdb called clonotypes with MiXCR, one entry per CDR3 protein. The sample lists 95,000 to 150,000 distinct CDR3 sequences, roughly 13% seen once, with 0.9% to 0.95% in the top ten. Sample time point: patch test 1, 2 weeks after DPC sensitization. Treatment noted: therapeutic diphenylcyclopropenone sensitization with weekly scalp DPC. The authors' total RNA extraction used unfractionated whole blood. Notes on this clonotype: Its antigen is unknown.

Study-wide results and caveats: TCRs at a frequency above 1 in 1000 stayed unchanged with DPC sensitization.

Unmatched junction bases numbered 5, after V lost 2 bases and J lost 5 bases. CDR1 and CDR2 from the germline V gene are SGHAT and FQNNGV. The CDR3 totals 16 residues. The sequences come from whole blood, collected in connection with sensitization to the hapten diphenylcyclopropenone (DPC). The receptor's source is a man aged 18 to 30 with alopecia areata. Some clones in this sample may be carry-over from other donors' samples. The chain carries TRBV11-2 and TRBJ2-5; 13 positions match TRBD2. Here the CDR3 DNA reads TGTGCCAGCAGCTTAAGGACTAGCGGGGGTACGGAGACCCAGTACTTC. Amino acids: CASSLRTSGGTETQYF.